These 28 T cell receptor beta chains were sequenced from one sample in a study of radiotherapy plus CTLA-4 blockade in lung cancer. TCRdb's table, derived via immunoSEQ multiplex PCR, lists solely in-frame clones and lacks some. The sample carries tens of thousands of clones, roughly 72% recorded once. The specimen comprised peripheral blood, sampled from a patient treated with radiotherapy plus ipilimumab. These receptors were taken from a human donor with non-small cell lung cancer who had stable disease on radiotherapy plus ipilimumab.

This clone appeared once. In nucleotides, the CDR3 is TGTGCCAGCAGCTTAGCCAGGGGCACCGGGGAGCTGTTTTTT. Translating it yields CASSLARGTGELFF. The V and J genes are TRBV7-9 and TRBJ2-2; a weak D match, TRBD1 (6 bases). Germline loops: CDR1 SEHNR, CDR2 FQNEAQ (reference sequence). This CDR3 has 14 amino acids. With 0 bases removed from V and 4 bases from J, the gap between germline ends came to 6 bases. Using reference TRBV7-9 and TRBJ2-2 for the parts outside the CDR3, the full variable domain is DTGVSQNPRHKITKRGQNVTFRCDPISEHNRLYWYRQTLGQGPEFLTYFQNEAQLEKSRLLSDRFSAERPKGSFSTLEIQRTEQGDSAMYLCASSLARGTGELFFGEGSRLTVL.

The V gene is TRBV5-1, the J gene TRBJ2-3, with 10 bases fitting TRBD2. CDR3 length: 16 amino acids. Germline CDR1 and CDR2: SGHRS and YFSETQ. The V segment lost 0 bases and the J segment 4 bases; nucleotides outside the gene matches: 5. In DNA, the CDR3 is TGCGCCAGCAGCTTGGTAGGACTAGCGGCGTCAGATACGCAGTATTTT. Protein product: CASSLVGLAASDTQYF.

This chain joins TRBV5-4 and TRBJ1-1, with 9 bases aligning to TRBD1. The CDR3 extends over 17 amino acids. From germline, CDR1 is SGHNT and CDR2 YYREEE (reference sequence). V dropped 0 bases and J dropped 5; count of bases not matched to a gene: 11. The CDR3: CASSLGGLQGARTEAFF. CDR3 bases: TGTGCCAGCAGCTTGGGGGGATTACAGGGGGCGAGGACTGAAGCTTTCTTT. Full variable domain (remainder filled in from reference TRBV5-4 and TRBJ1-1): ETGVTQSPTHLIKTRGQQVTLRCSSQSGHNTVSWYQQALGQGPQFIFQYYREEENGRGNFPPRFSGLQFPNYSSELNVNALELDDSALYLCASSLGGLQGARTEAFFGQGTRLTVV.

This clone was recorded only once. V gene TRBV6-5 combines with J gene TRBJ2-5, with 8 bases that match TRBD1. The CDR3 length is 15 residues. Germline V gives CDR1 MNHEY, CDR2 SVGAGI. The J segment lost 3 bases and the V segment lost 6 bases, leaving 9 bases of the junction unmatched. CDR3 region: CASSEAGGYEETQYF. CDR3 in DNA: TGTGCCAGCAGCGAGGCAGGGGGCTATGAAGAGACCCAGTACTTC.

J is TRBJ1-2 and V is TRBV18, with D tentatively TRBD1 (5 bases). V was pared by 2 bases and J by 2 bases, with 12 bases between. CDR1 and CDR2 from the germline V gene are KGHSH and LQKENI. This CDR3 contains 15 residues. CDR3 loop: CASSPMQGGNYGYTF. CDR3 coding DNA: TGTGCCAGCTCACCAATGCAGGGAGGGAACTATGGCTACACCTTC.

This chain links TRBV2 with TRBJ1-5, with D unclear. With 3 bases removed from V and 7 bases from J, the gap between germline ends came to 16 bases. The CDR3 is 15 amino acids. CDR1 and CDR2 (germline): SNHLY, FYNNEI. The CDR3 spells CASSEYEGLRQPQHF. The CDR3 bases are TGTGCCAGCAGTGAGTATGAGGGATTACGGCAGCCCCAGCATTTT.

The chain couples TRBV5-1 to TRBJ2-7; TRBD1 is a possible D gene (6 bases). CDR3 size: 14 residues. Germline V gene sequence: CDR1 SGHRS, CDR2 YFSETQ. Trimming left V 3 bases short and J 6 bases short, with 16 bases between. The CDR3, as DNA: TGCGCCAGCAGCTGGGACATCAATGCCCTCGAGCAGTACTTC. This gives the protein CASSWDINALEQYF.

The J gene is TRBJ2-1, the V gene TRBV15; 12 nucleotides line up with TRBD2. Trimming cost V 0 bases and J 9 bases; bases outside gene matches: 9. Germline V lookup: CDR1 LNHNV, CDR2 YYDKDF (reference sequence). The CDR3 totals 17 residues. For the CDR3, the DNA is TGTGCCACCAGCAGAGATGATAAACTAGCGGGGGGCGGTGAGCAGTTCTTC. Translation: CATSRDDKLAGGGEQFF. Drawing the rest from reference TRBV15 and TRBJ2-1, the complete variable domain is DAMVIQNPRYQVTQFGKPVTLSCSQTLNHNVMYWYQQKSSQAPKLLFHYYDKDFNNEADTPDNFQSRRPNTSFCFLDIRSPGLGDTAMYLCATSRDDKLAGGGEQFFGPGTRLTVL.

The chain joins TRBV7-6 to TRBJ2-7; 11 bases are a match to TRBD1. The CDR3 spans 15 residues. V was pared by 3 bases and J by 4 bases, with 5 bases of the junction left unmatched. Germline V gives CDR1 SGHVS, CDR2 FNYEAQ. The CDR3 loop is CASSFGQGAGYEQYF. The CDR3 region has the DNA TGTGCCAGCAGCTTTGGACAGGGGGCAGGGTACGAGCAGTACTTC.

This sequence joins TRBV9 and TRBJ1-6, with a weak D call TRBD1 (5 bases). With 4 bases removed from V and 10 bases from J, the gap between germline ends came to 15 bases. This CDR3 is 14 amino acids long. Germline assignment: CDR1 SGDLS and CDR2 YYNGEE. CDR3 in DNA: TGTGCCAGCAGCCCACGGGGGGGGACCTCACCCCTCCACTTT. Translation: CASSPRGGTSPLHF.

The genes are TRBV18 and TRBJ1-5; D is unresolved. CDR1 and CDR2 (germline): KGHSH, LQKENI. CDR3 length equals 14 residues. The ends were cut back, 1 base at V and 1 base at J, with 5 bases in the middle. The CDR3 sequence is CASSPQRSNQPQHF. The CDR3, as DNA: TGTGCCAGCTCACCACAGCGGAGCAATCAGCCCCAGCATTTT.

This clone was counted once. For the CDR3, the DNA is TGTGCCAGTAGTATAGACCGGGGTGGACAGCCCCAGCATTTT. Translation: CASSIDRGGQPQHF. The chain uses TRBV19 and TRBJ1-5; D is unclear. Germline V gene sequence: CDR1 LNHDA, CDR2 SQIVND (reference sequence). The CDR3 is 14 amino acids. V gave up 0 bases and J gave up 7 bases, with 10 bases separating them.

The chain links TRBV4-3 to TRBJ1-6; 8 bases line up with TRBD1. The CDR3 runs to 16 residues. The germline gives CDR1 LGHNA, CDR2 YSLEER. With 1 base clipped from V and 9 bases from J, the junction kept 8 bases outside the gene matches. CDR3 sequence reads: CASSQVADRDGSPLHF. The CDR3 nucleotides read TGCGCCAGCAGCCAAGTTGCGGACAGGGACGGTTCACCCCTCCACTTT.

In the case of this clone: A read error may account for a junction end that differs from germline. This rearrangement joins TRBV2 to TRBJ1-5, with TRBD1 matching over 9 bases. Per germline, CDR1 SNHLY and CDR2 FYNNEI. This CDR3 is 14 amino acids long. CDR3 in amino acids: CATRGGQGNQPQHF. CDR3 sequence (DNA): TGTGCCACCAGGGGGGGACAGGGCAACCAGCCCCAGCATTTT.

The chain joins TRBV19 to TRBJ1-2, with TRBD1 matching over 7 bases. CDR1 and CDR2 from the germline V gene are LNHDA and SQIVND (reference sequence). The CDR3 contains 15 residues. Losses at the gene ends were 5 bases for V and 4 bases for J; bases not matched to a gene: 10. The CDR3 DNA is TGTGCCAGTAGTTTCCGCGGACAGGCAACCTATGGCTACACCTTC. Its translation: CASSFRGQATYGYTF.

This chain connects TRBV9 to TRBJ2-2, with TRBD1 matching over 10 bases. The germline V gene has CDR1 SGDLS and CDR2 YYNGEE. CDR3 length: 17 residues. Losses at the gene ends were 3 bases for V and 7 bases for J; bases not matched to a gene: 12. This chain's CDR3 is CASSARWGQGSGGELFF. The CDR3 coding sequence is TGTGCCAGCAGCGCCAGATGGGGACAGGGGTCGGGCGGGGAGCTGTTTTTT.

This clone was detected only a few times. The chain is built from TRBV5-1 and TRBJ2-7, with a possible D match to TRBD1 (6 bases). V shed 1 base and J shed 0 bases, with 11 bases lying between them. The CDR3 is 15 residues long. The germline V gene encodes CDR1 SGHRS and CDR2 YFSETQ. CDR3 DNA: TGCGCCAGCAGCTTGATACAGGACAGCTCCTACGAGCAGTACTTC. As protein: CASSLIQDSSYEQYF.

V and J are TRBV5-1 and TRBJ1-3, with 8 bases that match TRBD1. The V and J ends lost 4 bases and 9 bases, in that order; junction bases with no gene match: 18. The CDR3 has 17 residues. Germline V gene lookup returns CDR1 SGHRS and CDR2 YFSETQ. CDR3 sequence: CASSPGRTGFDSGTIYF. Written as DNA, the CDR3 is TGCGCCAGCAGCCCGGGGAGGACAGGGTTCGACTCAGGCACCATATATTTT.

Only a few counts were recorded for this clone. The chain carries TRBV5-8 and TRBJ1-2; D is possibly TRBD1 (5 bases). This CDR3 comprises 14 residues. Germline lookup yields CDR1 SGHTS and CDR2 YDEGEE. V gave up 2 bases and J gave up 5 bases, with 13 bases separating them. The CDR3 DNA sequence: TGTGCCAGCAGCTTTTCAGGGTTTAATTATGGCTACACCTTC. This gives the protein CASSFSGFNYGYTF.

The rearrangement uses TRBV30 and TRBJ2-3; 8 bases are a match to TRBD2. Germline CDR1 is GTSNPN and CDR2 is SVGIG (reference sequence). Germline trimming cut 2 bases from V and 1 base from J; bases unmatched to any gene: 5. The CDR3 spans 15 residues. The CDR3 sequence: CAWSSRGDGTDTQYF. CDR3 nucleotide sequence: TGTGCCTGGAGTTCGCGGGGGGATGGCACAGATACGCAGTATTTT. The full variable domain, its missing parts supplied by reference TRBV30 and TRBJ2-3, is SQTIHQWPATLVQPVGSPLSLECTVEGTSNPNLYWYRQAAGRGLQLLFYSVGIGQISSEVPQNLSASRPQDRQFILSSKKLLLSDSGFYLCAWSSRGDGTDTQYFGPGTRLTVL.

The rearrangement joins TRBV4-3 to TRBJ1-1; D unresolved. CDR3 length equals 14 residues. Trimming took 2 bases from V and 0 from J, leaving 7 bases between them. CDR1 is LGHNA and CDR2 is YSLEER in the germline V gene. In DNA form, the CDR3 reads TGCGCCAGCAGCCAAACTTCCCTGAACACTGAAGCTTTCTTT. Amino acids: CASSQTSLNTEAFF.

The chain carries TRBV9 and TRBJ2-5; weak D call: TRBD2 (7 bases). V lost 4 bases and J lost 0, with 10 bases in between. Germline-derived CDR1 and CDR2 are SGDLS and YYNGEE. The CDR3 is made up of 14 amino acids. CDR3 in amino acids: CASSRGGDQETQYF. The CDR3 nucleotides read TGTGCCAGCAGCCGAGGGGGGGACCAAGAGACCCAGTACTTC.

The chain recombines TRBV25-1 with TRBJ1-6, with D unclear. Trimming removed 0 bases from V and 9 bases from J, with 6 bases in between. Germline assignment: CDR1 MGHDK and CDR2 SYGVNS. CDR3 length equals 13 residues. CDR3 bases: TGTGCCAGCAGTGAATATGCCGGTTCACCCCTCCACTTT. This codes for CASSEYAGSPLHF.

The chain is built from TRBV11-2 and TRBJ2-5, with 8 bases aligning to TRBD1. The junction had 8 bases not matched to a gene; V was cut back by 1 base and J by 7 bases. The CDR3 is 15 amino acids. The germline gives CDR1 SGHAT, CDR2 FQNNGV. The DNA of the CDR3 is TGTGCCAGCAGCTTAGCGGGACAGGCCCATGTGACCCAGTACTTC. Encoded protein: CASSLAGQAHVTQYF.

The chain carries TRBV25-1 and TRBJ1-2; a weak D match, TRBD1 (6 bases). Germline assignment: CDR1 MGHDK and CDR2 SYGVNS. CDR3 length equals 14 residues. The V end was cut by 5 bases, the J end by 1 base, with 11 bases between. DNA for the CDR3: TGTGCCAGCAGTAAGGGGGGGATTAACTATGGCTACACCTTC. It encodes CASSKGGINYGYTF.

This clone was seen only a few times. This chain uses TRBV4-1 with TRBJ2-5; D may be TRBD2 (6 bases). The germline CDR1 and CDR2 sequences are MGHRA and YSYEKL. V lost 0 bases and J lost 1, with 15 bases in between. The CDR3 is 17 residues long. The CDR3 nucleotides are TGCGCCAGCAGCCAAGATTTGGCGGGGAGAGTCCAAGAGACCCAGTACTTC. It is translated as CASSQDLAGRVQETQYF.

V is TRBV5-4 and J is TRBJ1-3; D unclear. Germline values: CDR1 SGHNT, CDR2 YYREEE (reference sequence). CDR3 length equals 13 residues. Trimming removed 3 bases at V and 3 bases at J, with 7 bases between. The CDR3 protein is CASSSNSGNTIYF. The CDR3 DNA reads TGTGCCAGCAGCTCTAACAGTGGAAACACCATATATTTT.

This clone has more than one count but fewer than ten. V is TRBV29-1 and J is TRBJ1-2; D is unclear. CDR1 is SQVTM and CDR2 is ANQGSEA in the germline V gene. V was cut by 6 bases and J by 7 bases, with 15 bases left in between. The CDR3 runs to 12 residues. CDR3 loop: CSVGTGSGGYTF. CDR3 nucleotide sequence: TGCAGCGTCGGTACCGGGTCGGGTGGCTACACCTTC.